This TCR beta chain was found in a study of pediatric ulcerative colitis. Across the whole study: Most patients had pancolitis, and two had left-sided colitis.

Points from the study as a whole: Blood samples from two patients yielded substantially fewer templates and were excluded from blood-rectal overlap analysis. Compared with controls, ulcerative colitis showed greater blood-rectum clone sharing.

Sequencing was at survey level. The assay was immunoSEQ multiplex PCR, and TCRdb's table has in-frame clones only and misses some. The sample includes around 61,000 clones, less than 90% seen only once; the top ten take approximately 3.7%. A note on this clone: The antigen is not known.

J was trimmed by 7 bases and V by 3 bases; bases with no gene match: 9. This CDR3 comprises 16 residues. The germline gives CDR1 LNHDA, CDR2 SQIVND (reference sequence). Sequencing used blood. The sequence was collected from a boy younger than 18 with severe ulcerative colitis. V usage is TRBV19 and J usage is TRBJ2-1, with 10 bases matching TRBD2. The DNA for the CDR3 is TGTGCCAGTAGTATTAGTTCGGGACTAGCGATAAATGAGCAGTTCTTC. Its translation is CASSISSGLAINEQFF.